Presented here are 25 T cell receptor beta chains from one specimen sequenced in a study of T cells after yellow fever vaccination (dated by TCRdb to about 2019). The library was made by 5' RACE. Sequencing instrument: Illumina HiSeq 2500. TCRdb trimmed public reads at Q25 via fastp, called clones via MiXCR and kept in-frame beta chains. Here each entry gathers all rows of one CDR3 protein and keeps the most common genes and DNA. This sample has 35,000 to 55,000 distinct CDR3 sequences in its table, and about 6.8% of those were observed once. Over 12% of the sample goes to the ten largest clones. The treatment or condition label on this specimen signifies: live attenuated yellow fever vaccine strain. Source: CD8+ T cells not binding an NS4B(214-222) dextramer, sorted from PBMCs, taken 45 days after the yellow fever booster vaccination. Reading the label with the study, this specimen's cell subset or site is: NS4B epitope dextramer-negative CD8 T cells. Receptors were obtained from a man aged 25-45 years who received the YFV17D yellow fever vaccine.

In this sample, this clonotype turned up many times. The V and J genes are TRBV7-9 and TRBJ2-5; no clear D gene. V shed 3 bases and J shed 5 bases, with 4 bases lying between them. CDR1 is SEHNR, CDR2 FQNEAQ, per germline (reference sequence). The CDR3 spans 11 residues. CDR3 residues: CASSFRETQYF. The CDR3 bases are TGTGCCAGCAGCTTCCGGGAGACCCAGTACTTC. Filled out from reference TRBV7-9 and TRBJ2-5, the complete variable domain reads DTGVSQNPRHKITKRGQNVTFRCDPISEHNRLYWYRQTLGQGPEFLTYFQNEAQLEKSRLLSDRFSAERPKGSFSTLEIQRTEQGDSAMYLCASSFRETQYFGPGTRLLVL.

This clonotype has more than one count but fewer than ten. V and J are TRBV29-1 and TRBJ2-1; TRBD2 might be the D (5 bases). V dropped 3 bases and J dropped 8 bases, with 32 bases sitting between them. CDR3 length: 19 residues. The germline gives CDR1 SQVTM, CDR2 ANQGSEA. CDR3 protein: CSVDGVFRGAQFFNYEQFF. CDR3 in DNA: TGCAGCGTTGACGGGGTCTTTCGTGGTGCCCAGTTTTTTAACTATGAGCAGTTCTTC.

This clonotype was recorded at least ten times. The genes are TRBV3-1 and TRBJ2-7; D may be TRBD1 (6 bases). Trimming cost V 1 base and J 2 bases, with 15 bases left between them. This CDR3 region has 16 residues. In germline, CDR1 is LGHDT, CDR2 YNNKEL (reference sequence). The DNA for the CDR3 is TGTGCCAGCAGCCAAGTGGGCAGGGGTCTTCCCTACGAGCAGTACTTC. Translating gives CASSQVGRGLPYEQYF.

This clonotype was observed many times. The gene calls are TRBV28 and TRBJ1-5; D is ambiguous. The CDR3 sequence is 15 residues long. CDR1 is MDHEN, CDR2 SYDVKM, per germline. V gave up 3 bases and J gave up 0 bases, with 9 bases separating them. The CDR3 loop reads CASSLTQHSNQPQHF. The DNA for the CDR3 is TGTGCCAGCAGTTTGACTCAACATAGCAATCAGCCCCAGCATTTT.

This clonotype was observed many times. This chain connects TRBV7-8 to TRBJ2-4, with 8 bases lining up with TRBD1. Germline V CDR1 and CDR2: SGHVS, FQNEAQ. The CDR3 is 16 amino acids. V lost 2 bases to trimming and J lost 4 bases; unmatched junction nucleotides: 7. CDR3 bases: TGTGCCAGCAGCTTACCGCATGGGACAGGAAAAAACATTCAGTACTTC. Protein: CASSLPHGTGKNIQYF.

This clonotype was seen ten or more times. The V call is TRBV27, the J call TRBJ2-2, with D unresolved. Trimming pared 4 bases from V and 3 bases from J, leaving 9 bases between. The CDR3 length is 14 residues. Germline CDR1 reads MNHEY; CDR2 reads SMNVEV (reference sequence). CDR3 loop: CASSYKWDTGELFF. CDR3 bases: TGTGCCAGCAGTTATAAGTGGGACACCGGGGAGCTGTTTTTT.

This clonotype was seen repeatedly, ten times or more. The chain carries TRBV25-1 and TRBJ2-3; a possible D gene is TRBD2 (6 bases). The V and J ends lost 1 base and 2 bases respectively, with 10 bases between them. This CDR3 has 15 residues. Germline V gene data show CDR1 as MGHDK and CDR2 as SYGVNS. For the CDR3, the DNA is TGTGCCAGCAGTGAATTGGGGGACTTCACAGATACGCAGTATTTT. Protein sequence: CASSELGDFTDTQYF.

This clonotype appeared many times. This chain connects TRBV20-1 to TRBJ2-1, with TRBD2 matching over 7 bases. In germline, CDR1 is DFQATT, CDR2 SNEGSKA (reference sequence). The CDR3 extends over 14 amino acids. V gave up 0 bases and J gave up 8 bases; unmatched junction bases: 7. CDR3 loop: CSARDERTSYEQFF. In nucleotides, the CDR3 is TGCAGTGCTAGAGATGAACGGACTAGTTATGAGCAGTTCTTC.

This clonotype was recorded a few times. The rearrangement joins TRBV27 to TRBJ2-3; 8 bases match TRBD2. J was trimmed by 6 bases and V by 5 bases; bases with no gene match: 16. The CDR3 contains 17 residues. Germline V gives CDR1 MNHEY, CDR2 SMNVEV (reference sequence). The CDR3 here is CASSNIPGLGVADTQYF. CDR3 coding DNA: TGTGCCAGCAGTAACATCCCGGGACTAGGAGTAGCCGATACGCAGTATTTT.

This clonotype was found a few times. The V and J genes are TRBV7-3 and TRBJ2-3, with TRBD1 matching over 9 bases. The V and J ends lost 6 bases and 4 bases, in that order; junction bases with no gene match: 2. CDR3 length equals 13 residues. The germline gives CDR1 SGHTA, CDR2 FQGTGA. Here the CDR3 DNA reads TGTGCCAGCAGGGGGACAGGGCCAGATACGCAGTATTTT. Translating gives CASRGTGPDTQYF.

This clonotype was recorded at least ten times. The chain carries TRBV5-8 and TRBJ2-5, with 12 bases that match TRBD2. CDR1 is SGHTS, CDR2 YDEGEE, per germline. The V and J ends lost 3 bases and 5 bases, in that order; junction bases with no gene match: 11. The CDR3 extends over 17 amino acids. CDR3 nucleotides: TGTGCCAGCAGCTGGTCCCCGGGACTAGCGGGCAGGGAGACCCAGTACTTC. It is translated as CASSWSPGLAGRETQYF. The full variable domain, rest sourced from reference TRBV5-8 and TRBJ2-5, is EAGVTQSPTHLIKTRGQQATLRCSPISGHTSVYWYQQALGLGLQFLLWYDEGEERNRGNFPPRFSGRQFPNYSSELNVNALELEDSALYLCASSWSPGLAGRETQYFGPGTRLLVL.

This clonotype was counted only a few times. This chain connects TRBV20-1 to TRBJ2-3; TRBD2 is a possible D gene (6 bases). There are 14 residues in the CDR3. Between the trimmed V and J ends, which lost 5 bases and 5 bases, there was a span of 17 bases. Germline-derived CDR1 and CDR2 are DFQATT and SNEGSKA (reference sequence). In DNA form, the CDR3 reads TGCAGTGCTCCTAAGGGACTGCCGGGAGATACGCAGTATTTT. Translating it yields CSAPKGLPGDTQYF.

This clonotype has ten or more counts. CDR3 nucleotides: TGCGCCAGCAGTCACCAGGGGGCGAAGCCCCAGCATTTT. This encodes CASSHQGAKPQHF. This chain links TRBV23-1 with TRBJ1-5, with 8 bases matching TRBD1. TRBV23-1 is reported as an ORF; its role is uncertain. The V and J ends lost 3 bases and 8 bases, in that order; junction bases with no gene match: 3. This CDR3 has 13 amino acids.

This clonotype was counted at least ten times. V gene TRBV10-3 combines with J gene TRBJ1-5, with D tentatively TRBD1 (6 bases). V lost 6 bases to trimming and J lost 0 bases, with 12 bases between them. CDR3 size: 15 residues. CDR1 is ENHRY, CDR2 SYGVKD, per germline. In nucleotides, the CDR3 is TGTGCCATCAGCACAGGGCCCGATAGCAATCAGCCCCAGCATTTT. It codes for CAISTGPDSNQPQHF.

This clonotype was seen at least ten times. The J gene is TRBJ2-7, the V gene TRBV7-9; D possibly corresponds to TRBD1 (5 bases). Germline V lookup: CDR1 SEHNR, CDR2 FQNEAQ (reference sequence). The V and J ends lost 2 bases and 3 bases respectively, with 20 bases between them. This CDR3 contains 17 residues. The DNA for the CDR3 is TGTGCCAGCAGCTTACATTCCGGAGACAGCTCAAACTACGAGCAGTACTTC. Protein product: CASSLHSGDSSNYEQYF.

In this sample, this clonotype turned up a few times. The chain recombines TRBV24-1 with TRBJ2-1, with D possibly TRBD2 on 5 matching bases. Germline CDR1 KGHDR, CDR2 SFDVKD. The germline V and J ends were trimmed by 3 bases and 3 bases, with 5 bases remaining between them. The CDR3 covers 13 residues. CDR3 region: CATSDSGYNEQFF. As DNA, the CDR3 is TGTGCCACCAGTGATAGCGGCTACAATGAGCAGTTCTTC.

Ten or more counts support this clonotype. The chain couples TRBV5-6 to TRBJ2-5, with D perhaps TRBD2 (5 bases). Trimming removed 6 bases at V and 5 bases at J, with 14 bases between. Germline CDR1 is SGHDT and CDR2 is YYEEEE. The CDR3 totals 13 residues. The CDR3 coding sequence is TGTGCCAGCAAAAAGGGAGTGAGTGAGACCCAGTACTTC. Its translation is CASKKGVSETQYF.

CDR3 in DNA: TGTGCAAGTCGCCTGGGCGGTCACAATGAGCAGTTCTTC. Its translation is CASRLGGHNEQFF. V and J are TRBV12-2 and TRBJ2-1; the table's D gene call, TRBD1, was not cross checked with the DNA. TRBV12-2 is assigned pseudogene status. The length of the CDR3 is 13 residues.

The gene calls are TRBV6-5 and TRBJ1-2; weak D call: TRBD1 (6 bases). The V end was cut by 7 bases, the J end by 6 bases, with 18 bases between. This CDR3 is built from 14 residues. The germline V gene has CDR1 MNHEY and CDR2 SVGAGI. CDR3: CASTLTGGADGYTF. CDR3 DNA sequence: TGTGCCAGCACCCTCACGGGGGGGGCGGATGGCTACACCTTC.

There are many counts of this clonotype. The chain employs TRBV25-1 and TRBJ2-3; D not resolved. Trimming stripped 6 bases from V and 0 bases from J, with 7 bases between. The germline CDR1 and CDR2 sequences are MGHDK and SYGVNS. The CDR3 has 13 amino acids. In DNA, the CDR3 is TGTGCCAGCAGCCTCATTAGCACAGATACGCAGTATTTT. Translated: CASSLISTDTQYF.

There are many counts of this clonotype. The genes are TRBV5-6 and TRBJ2-1; 11 bases are shared with TRBD2. After removal of 2 bases from V and 4 bases from J, the junction contained 2 bases not matched to a gene. The CDR3 has 15 amino acids. Germline-derived CDR1 and CDR2 are SGHDT and YYEEEE. CDR3: CASSFGTSGYNEQFF. In nucleotides, the CDR3 is TGTGCCAGCAGCTTTGGGACTAGCGGTTACAATGAGCAGTTCTTC.

In this sample, this clonotype turned up many times. This sequence joins TRBV29-1 and TRBJ2-1; maybe TRBD2 (5 bases). Germline V gene lookup returns CDR1 SQVTM and CDR2 ANQGSEA. The V end was cut by 7 bases, the J end by 3 bases, with 16 bases between. The CDR3 length is 14 residues. CDR3 sequence: CSARGESLYNEQFF. The CDR3 coding sequence is TGCAGCGCCCGGGGAGAGTCACTCTACAATGAGCAGTTCTTC.

This chain connects TRBV3-1 to TRBJ1-2; D may be TRBD1 (5 bases). V lost 11 bases to trimming and J lost 1 base, with 20 bases between them. Germline loops: CDR1 LGHDT, CDR2 YNNKEL (reference sequence). The CDR3 length is 15 residues. The CDR3: CAFTQAGFNNYGYTF. The CDR3 nucleotides are TGTGCCTTCACCCAGGCAGGGTTCAATAACTATGGCTACACCTTC.

In this sample, this clonotype turned up many times. The J gene is TRBJ1-1, the V gene TRBV24-1, with 8 bases aligning to TRBD1. The V segment lost 5 bases and the J segment 11 bases; nucleotides outside the gene matches: 6. Germline V gene data show CDR1 as KGHDR and CDR2 as SFDVKD. The CDR3 has 12 amino acids. Here the CDR3 reads CATSVPTGEAFF. The CDR3 region has the DNA TGTGCCACCAGTGTCCCGACAGGGGAGGCTTTCTTT.

This clonotype was found many times. This sequence joins TRBV7-9 and TRBJ2-2; D remains unclear. CDR1 and CDR2 from the germline V gene are SEHNR and FQNEAQ (reference sequence). V gave up 7 bases and J gave up 0 bases, with 12 bases separating them. The CDR3 is 15 residues long. CDR3 coding DNA: TGTGCCAGCACCTACCCGAACTCGAACACCGGGGAGCTGTTTTTT. Its protein is CASTYPNSNTGELFF.